One sample yielded the 23 T cell receptor beta chains listed below, sequenced in a study of T cells in localized non-small cell lung cancer. Sequenced by immunoSEQ multiplex PCR; TCRdb stores in-frame clones only, minus some. The profile covers 4,500 or so clones, with 38% appearing a single time and approximately 5.7% taken by the ten largest. This specimen consisted of lung tumor tissue, obtained before any cancer treatment. The receptors stem from a woman aged 40 to 75 with stage I lung adenocarcinoma.

The rearrangement joins TRBV14 to TRBJ1-3, with unresolved D. This CDR3 has 14 amino acids. Germline lookup yields CDR1 SGHDN and CDR2 FVKESK. Trimming took off 6 bases at V and 0 bases at J, with 9 bases between the two ends. CDR3 nucleotides: TGTGCCAGCAGATCATGGGACTCTGGAAACACCATATATTTT. It is translated as CASRSWDSGNTIYF. Using reference TRBV14 and TRBJ1-3 for the parts outside the CDR3, the full variable domain is EAGVTQFPSHSVIEKGQTVTLRCDPISGHDNLYWYRRVMGKEIKFLLHFVKESKQDESGMPNNRFLAERTGGTYSTLKVQPAELEDSGVYFCASRSWDSGNTIYFGEGSWLTVV.

By sample fraction, this clone is medium-sized (0.01 to 0.1%). This chain connects TRBV28 to TRBJ2-7; D is undetermined. Germline values: CDR1 MDHEN, CDR2 SYDVKM. The CDR3 spans 13 residues. Trimming shortened V by 6 bases and J by 3 bases, and 12 bases separated the two germline ends. The CDR3 sequence is CASRDAGIYEQYF. The CDR3 bases are TGTGCCAGCAGAGATGCTGGAATCTACGAGCAGTACTTC.

This clone was counted only a few times. The chain employs TRBV6-8 and TRBJ1-4; TRBD1 aligns across 7 bases. The CDR3 has 15 amino acids. Germline V CDR1 and CDR2: MNHGY, SAAAGT. Trimming took 7 bases from V and 8 from J; bases not matched to a gene: 13. CDR3 bases: TGTGCCAGCACCCAATTCCGGGACAGCCTCGAAAAACTGTTTTTT. Its translation is CASTQFRDSLEKLFF.

The genes are TRBV11-3 and TRBJ2-2; TRBD2 matches at 8 bases. The CDR3 totals 17 residues. Per germline, CDR1 SGHNT and CDR2 YENEEA. The J segment lost 8 bases and the V segment lost 1 base, leaving 12 bases of the junction unmatched. The CDR3 here is CASSLVGTSSPWGELFF. The DNA of the CDR3 is TGTGCCAGCAGCTTAGTGGGGACTAGTTCCCCCTGGGGGGAGCTGTTTTTT.

The chain uses TRBV9 and TRBJ2-1, with D tentatively TRBD2 (5 bases). CDR1 is SGDLS, CDR2 YYNGEE, per germline. The CDR3 extends over 15 amino acids. V gave up 0 bases and J gave up 7 bases, with 14 bases separating them. CDR3 in DNA: TGTGCCAGCAGCGTAGCGCCGGGGATACGAAATGAGCAGTTCTTC. It codes for CASSVAPGIRNEQFF. Full variable domain (outside the CDR3, taken from reference TRBV9 and TRBJ2-1): DSGVTQTPKHLITATGQRVTLRCSPRSGDLSVYWYQQSLDQGLQFLIQYYNGEERAKGNILERFSAQQFPDLHSELNLSSLELGDSALYFCASSVAPGIRNEQFFGPGTRLTVL.

The V call is TRBV28, the J call TRBJ2-4; no firm D call. Per germline, CDR1 MDHEN and CDR2 SYDVKM. V was pared by 6 bases and J by 0 bases, with 24 bases between. The CDR3 runs to 19 residues. In nucleotides, the CDR3 is TGTGCCAGCAGCTCCCTTCGAACAGTTCCCTTACTAGCCAAAAACATTCAGTACTTC. It encodes CASSSLRTVPLLAKNIQYF.

This chain joins TRBV6-8 and TRBJ2-7; 8 nucleotides agree with TRBD2. The CDR3 runs 15 residues. With 4 bases clipped from V and 2 bases from J, the junction kept 7 bases outside the gene matches. Germline V gene lookup returns CDR1 MNHGY and CDR2 SAAAGT. The CDR3 DNA reads as TGTGCCAGCAGTTCCCGTAGCGGGAAAGCCTACGAGCAGTACTTC. Protein: CASSSRSGKAYEQYF.

V usage is TRBV18 and J usage is TRBJ1-5; D unresolved. Germline CDR1 KGHSH, CDR2 LQKENI. The CDR3 sequence is 13 residues long. Trimming removed 2 bases from V and 5 bases from J, with 7 bases in between. The CDR3 sequence: CASSPAVDQPQHF. In DNA form, the CDR3 reads TGTGCCAGCTCACCAGCGGTCGATCAGCCCCAGCATTTT.

This clone has only one observation. V and J are TRBV18 and TRBJ2-5; 7 bases are a match to TRBD1. Germline CDR1 reads KGHSH; CDR2 reads LQKENI. With 3 bases clipped from V and 5 bases from J, the junction kept 15 bases outside the gene matches. The CDR3 contains 17 residues. CDR3 DNA sequence: TGTGCCAGCTCACCTGTCCAACAGGGGCCTAGGATGGAGACCCAGTACTTC. This translates into CASSPVQQGPRMETQYF.

The chain couples TRBV10-2 to TRBJ2-7; no reliable D call. This CDR3 is 13 amino acids long. Germline V gene lookup returns CDR1 WSHSY and CDR2 SAAADI. V lost 5 bases, J lost 5 bases, and 13 bases lay in between. The CDR3 reads CASSYTTVNEQYF. The DNA of the CDR3 is TGCGCCAGCAGTTATACAACCGTAAACGAGCAGTACTTC.

In its sample, this clone was seen a few times. The chain carries TRBV7-7 and TRBJ2-1; D unresolved. Trimming left V 3 bases short and J 3 bases short, with 9 bases between. This CDR3 has 14 amino acids. Germline V gene lookup returns CDR1 SSHAT and CDR2 FNYEAQ (reference sequence). CDR3 protein: CASSLGLHYNEQFF. CDR3 nucleotides: TGTGCCAGCAGCTTGGGCCTACACTACAATGAGCAGTTCTTC.

CDR3 bases: TGTGCCAGCAGCTTAGGCGGTTGGGCGGGAGGGAAAGAGCAGTACTTC. Translated: CASSLGGWAGGKEQYF. This chain connects TRBV11-3 to TRBJ2-7; 9 nucleotides agree with TRBD2. V shed 1 base and J 7 bases; nucleotides not matched to a gene: 11. The germline V gene encodes CDR1 SGHNT and CDR2 YENEEA. The CDR3 runs to 16 residues.

This clone was seen only a few times. The chain couples TRBV11-3 to TRBJ1-5, with TRBD1 matching 9 bases. V shed 4 bases, J shed 6 bases, and the junction held 7 bases outside the gene matches. Per germline, CDR1 SGHNT and CDR2 YENEEA. CDR3 length: 15 residues. The CDR3 bases are TGTGCCAGCAGCTCCGGGACAGGGCTCGGTCAGCCCCAGCATTTT. Translation gives CASSSGTGLGQPQHF.

CDR3 sequence reads: CASSLSGGITYEQYF. The CDR3, as DNA: TGTGCCAGCAGTTTATCGGGCGGGATCACCTACGAGCAGTACTTC. J is TRBJ2-7 and V is TRBV6-8; weak D call: TRBD2 (6 bases). Germline lookup yields CDR1 MNHGY and CDR2 SAAAGT. The CDR3 covers 15 residues. Trimming cost V 4 bases and J 2 bases, with 15 bases left between them.

This clone was counted only a few times. The chain carries TRBV10-3 and TRBJ1-5, with TRBD1 as a possible D gene (5 bases). Germline assignment: CDR1 ENHRY and CDR2 SYGVKD. The CDR3 extends over 13 amino acids. V lost 10 bases and J lost 3, with 13 bases in between. The DNA of the CDR3 is TGTGCCAGTACACAGGATCTCAATCAGCCCCAGCATTTT. Protein sequence: CASTQDLNQPQHF.

The V and J genes are TRBV19 and TRBJ2-3, with D maybe TRBD2 (6 bases). The CDR3 has 15 residues. Trimming left V 2 bases short and J 5 bases short, with 14 bases between. Germline lookup yields CDR1 LNHDA and CDR2 SQIVND (reference sequence). CDR3 nucleotides: TGTGCCAGTAGTATACGTGTCGGGAGTAAAGATACGCAGTATTTT. Residues: CASSIRVGSKDTQYF.

This clone was counted a few times. The chain employs TRBV6-7 and TRBJ1-1; 12 nucleotides agree with TRBD1. TRBV6-7 is placed among ORFs of uncertain function. Trimming took 6 bases from V and 5 from J; bases not matched to a gene: 10. CDR3 size: 16 residues. CDR3: CASRLPGQGARTEAFF. As DNA, the CDR3 is TGTGCCAGCAGATTACCGGGACAGGGGGCCAGGACTGAAGCTTTCTTT.

This clone was counted a few times. The chain links TRBV18 to TRBJ2-7; no clear D. V lost 5 bases and J 7 bases, leaving 12 bases between the germline ends. Germline V CDR1 and CDR2: KGHSH, LQKENI. The CDR3 extends over 12 amino acids. CDR3 bases: TGTGCCAGCTCAAGCCATGAGGATGAGCAGTACTTC. It translates to CASSSHEDEQYF.

This clone has just a few counts. X marks the residue encoded by a base that is unread or ambiguous. This rearrangement joins TRBV15 to TRBJ2-1; TRBD2 matches 8 bases. The CDR3 consists of 16 residues. Germline CDR1 is LNHNV and CDR2 is YYDKDF (reference sequence). The V gene end was trimmed by 0 bases and the J gene end by 8 bases; junction bases not matched to a gene: 9. The CDR3 DNA sequence: TGTGCCACCAGCAGAGATTGGYTAGCGGGACTGGATGAGCAGTTCTTC. Residues: CATSRDWXAGLDEQFF. The whole CDR3 is CATSRDWLAGLDEQFF.

This clone was observed a handful of times. CDR3 residues: CASSLTKEISTDTQYF. DNA for the CDR3: TGCGCCAGCAGCCTAACGAAAGAAATAAGCACAGATACGCAGTATTTT. The chain recombines TRBV4-1 with TRBJ2-3; the D is unclear. The germline CDR1 and CDR2 sequences are MGHRA and YSYEKL. V was clipped by 4 bases and J by 0 bases, with 14 bases between them. The CDR3 runs to 16 residues.

For the CDR3, the DNA is TGTGCCAGCAGTACGGGAGGGAATCAGCCCCAGCATTTT. The encoded protein is CASSTGGNQPQHF. The chain links TRBV6-8 to TRBJ1-5; D gene unclear. The CDR3 is 13 amino acids. The V and J ends lost 5 bases and 4 bases respectively, with 9 bases between them. The germline gives CDR1 MNHGY, CDR2 SAAAGT.

This clone was observed a few times. The gene calls are TRBV5-1 and TRBJ1-4; D not certain. CDR3 length equals 15 residues. Germline V gene sequence: CDR1 SGHRS, CDR2 YFSETQ. The ends were cut back, 0 bases at V and 8 bases at J, with 14 bases in the middle. Here the CDR3 DNA reads TGCGCCAGCAGCTTGGAAGGGAGGTATGGCGAAAAACTGTTTTTT. Protein sequence: CASSLEGRYGEKLFF. Variable domain in full (rest from reference TRBV5-1 and TRBJ1-4): KAGVTQTPRYLIKTRGQQVTLSCSPISGHRSVSWYQQTPGQGLQFLFEYFSETQRNKGNFPGRFSGRQFSNSRSEMNVSTLELGDSALYLCASSLEGRYGEKLFFGSGTQLSVL.

This clone was recorded only once. The V and J genes are TRBV18 and TRBJ2-7, with 7 nucleotides matching TRBD1. V dropped 6 bases and J dropped 1; count of bases not matched to a gene: 6. Per the germline V gene, CDR1 is KGHSH and CDR2 is LQKENI. The CDR3 is made up of 14 amino acids. The CDR3 DNA follows: TGTGCCAGCTCGCCCGGGACAGTATCCTACGAGCAGTACTTC. Protein sequence: CASSPGTVSYEQYF.